This TCR beta chain was sequenced for a study of blood T cell repertoires in COVID-19. Study-level background: Acute and convalescent COVID-19 samples came from the United States, Italy and Spain. The analysed material was cDNA or gDNA that came from T cells, B-cell-depleted T cells, or PBMCs.

As originally analysed: Estimation of nucleated cell counts was performed using reference gene primer amplification. Only in-frame clones appear in the TCRdb table, and some are missing; sequencing was by immunoSEQ multiplex PCR. D and trimming were read from the DNA, whereas the V and J calls and clone size are those reported in that table. The data contain around 260,000 clones, approximately 90% of them singletons. The sequence was collected from a man aged 18 to 35 with active or convalescent COVID-19. Sequences were obtained from peripheral blood.

Written as DNA, the CDR3 is TGTGCCAGCAGCTTTGGGACAGGGTCTAATGAAAAACTGTTTTTT. Translated: CASSFGTGSNEKLFF. This chain links TRBV9 with TRBJ1-4; 9 nucleotides match TRBD1. This CDR3 has 15 residues. Trimming cost V 4 bases and J 3 bases; bases outside gene matches: 4. CDR1 and CDR2 from the germline V gene are SGDLS and YYNGEE.